These 31 T cell receptor beta chains share one sample of origin, sequenced in a study of T cell responses to AZD1222 COVID-19 vaccine. The protocol was immunoSEQ multiplex PCR, while the TCRdb copy is restricted to in-frame clones and leaves out a portion. The table records 170,000 or so clones, about nine tenths of them present only once. This specimen was peripheral blood, taken on day 0 of AZD1222 vaccination. Receptor source: an adult in good health.

The V gene is TRBV6-5, the J gene TRBJ1-1; D gene uncertain. Germline V gene sequence: CDR1 MNHEY, CDR2 SVGAGI. V shed 2 bases and J shed 2 bases, with 12 bases lying between them. The CDR3 contains 15 residues. The DNA of the CDR3 is TGTGCCAGCAGTTACGTCGCGGGAGAAAACACTGAAGCTTTCTTT. Protein product: CASSYVAGENTEAFF.

V gene TRBV3-1 (or the pseudogene TRBV3-2) combines with J gene TRBJ1-2; 7 nucleotides line up with TRBD1. With 4 bases clipped from V and 1 base from J, the junction kept 6 bases outside the gene matches. The CDR3 spans 15 residues. In germline, CDR1 is LGHDT, CDR2 YNNKEL (reference sequence). The CDR3 protein is CASSPLGTDNYGYTF. The CDR3 DNA is TGTGCCAGCAGCCCCCTCGGGACAGATAACTATGGCTACACCTTC.

The chain couples TRBV13 to TRBJ2-6; D unclear. The CDR3 has 14 residues. Per germline, CDR1 PRHDT and CDR2 FYEKMQ (reference sequence). The V gene lost 2 bases and the J gene lost 2 bases, with 4 bases spanning the gap. CDR3 protein: CASSLRTGANVLTF. Here the CDR3 DNA reads TGTGCCAGCAGCTTAAGAACTGGGGCCAACGTCCTGACTTTC.

The chain couples TRBV9 to TRBJ1-3, with D perhaps TRBD1 (6 bases). The germline CDR1 and CDR2 sequences are SGDLS and YYNGEE. Trimming shortened V by 0 bases and J by 2 bases, and 12 bases separated the two germline ends. This CDR3 has 16 amino acids. CDR3 residues: CASSVEGGGTGNTIYF. CDR3 sequence (DNA): TGTGCCAGCAGCGTAGAAGGAGGGGGGACTGGAAACACCATATATTTT.

The rearrangement uses TRBV5-6 and TRBJ1-2, with D uncertain. The V gene's germline CDR1 is SGHDT and CDR2 YYEEEE. V was trimmed by 2 bases and J by 5 bases, leaving 16 bases between them. The CDR3 is 15 residues long. CDR3 bases: TGTGCCAGCAGCTTTGGGGAAGGACGGTTTTATGGCTACACCTTC. This translates into CASSFGEGRFYGYTF.

V gene TRBV18 combines with J gene TRBJ1-2; 12 nucleotides align to TRBD1. Germline CDR1 reads KGHSH; CDR2 reads LQKENI. This CDR3 spans 17 amino acids. V was clipped by 4 bases and J by 1 base; unmatched bases: 7. The CDR3 loop reads CASSLPGQGALNYGYTF. The CDR3, as DNA: TGTGCCAGCTCACTCCCGGGACAGGGGGCCCTTAACTATGGCTACACCTTC.

The chain carries TRBV10-2 and TRBJ1-5; TRBD1 aligns across 8 bases. The CDR3 spans 14 residues. Germline-derived CDR1 and CDR2 are WSHSY and SAAADI. V lost 6 bases to trimming and J lost 4 bases; unmatched junction nucleotides: 5. CDR3 bases: TGCGCCAGCAGCGCAGACAGGGGTAATCAGCCCCAGCATTTT. Protein sequence: CASSADRGNQPQHF.

The chain is built from TRBV5-1 and TRBJ1-6, with 7 bases that match TRBD1. Per the germline V gene, CDR1 is SGHRS and CDR2 is YFSETQ. The CDR3 loop spans 16 amino acids. With 3 bases clipped from V and 10 bases from J, the junction kept 13 bases outside the gene matches. The CDR3 bases are TGCGCCAGCAGCTCGAAATGGGACAGCATAGGATCACCCCTCCACTTT. Protein: CASSSKWDSIGSPLHF.

The gene calls are TRBV7-9 and TRBJ1-5, with a possible D match to TRBD1 (6 bases). The length of the CDR3 is 14 residues. The V gene's germline CDR1 is SEHNR and CDR2 FQNEAQ (reference sequence). Trimming left V 5 bases short and J 7 bases short, with 15 bases between. DNA for the CDR3: TGTGCCAGCAGCCGTACCGACAGGCCCCAGCCCCAGCATTTT. It specifies CASSRTDRPQPQHF.

The V and J genes are TRBV6-5 and TRBJ2-6; no definite D call. Trimming shortened V by 0 bases and J by 0 bases, and 3 bases separated the two germline ends. There are 15 residues in the CDR3. Germline V CDR1 and CDR2: MNHEY, SVGAGI. The DNA of the CDR3 is TGTGCCAGCAGTTACTCGTCCTCTGGGGCCAACGTCCTGACTTTC. Its protein is CASSYSSSGANVLTF.

V usage is TRBV10-2 and J usage is TRBJ1-1; D gene uncertain. V was shortened by 4 bases and J by 4 bases, with 7 bases between the two germline ends. CDR3 length: 12 residues. Germline lookup yields CDR1 WSHSY and CDR2 SAAADI. CDR3 in DNA: TGCGCCAGCAGTGGGGAGGGCACTGAAGCTTTCTTT. Its translation: CASSGEGTEAFF.

This sequence joins TRBV27 and TRBJ2-7; no clear D. Trimming took off 8 bases at V and 5 bases at J, with 22 bases between the two ends. CDR1 and CDR2 (germline): MNHEY, SMNVEV (reference sequence). CDR3 length equals 15 residues. The CDR3 here is CASASLTERGNEQYF. The DNA of the CDR3 is TGTGCCAGCGCCTCACTGACGGAGCGCGGCAACGAGCAGTACTTC.

The rearrangement joins TRBV19 to TRBJ2-7; 10 nucleotides line up with TRBD2. The CDR3 has 14 amino acids. The V gene end was trimmed by 4 bases and the J gene end by 1 base; junction bases not matched to a gene: 1. Germline CDR1 reads LNHDA; CDR2 reads SQIVND (reference sequence). CDR3 region: CASSRTSGSYEQYF. The CDR3, as DNA: TGTGCCAGTAGTAGGACTAGCGGATCCTACGAGCAGTACTTC.

J is TRBJ1-2 and V is TRBV6-5, with D possibly being TRBD1 (5 bases). V was cut by 2 bases and J by 4 bases, with 8 bases left in between. The germline gives CDR1 MNHEY, CDR2 SVGAGI. The CDR3 is 13 residues long. The DNA for the CDR3 is TGTGCCAGCAGTTACAGGGACGCCTATGGCTACACCTTC. This encodes CASSYRDAYGYTF.

The chain uses TRBV9 and TRBJ2-3; D may be TRBD2 (5 bases). Germline V CDR1 and CDR2: SGDLS, YYNGEE. The CDR3 extends over 12 amino acids. The V end lost 4 bases, the J end lost 5 bases, and 8 bases lay between the germline ends. CDR3 region: CASSPAGDTQYF. The CDR3, as DNA: TGTGCCAGCAGCCCCGCGGGAGATACGCAGTATTTT.

This clone turned up a few times. The chain couples TRBV5-8 to TRBJ1-2, with TRBD1 matching 12 bases. CDR1 SGHTS and CDR2 YDEGEE come from the germline V gene. The V and J ends lost 4 bases and 8 bases, in that order; junction bases with no gene match: 6. The CDR3 is 14 amino acids. In DNA, the CDR3 is TGTGCCAGCAGCAAGGGACAGGGGGCCTTCGGCTACACCTTC. This codes for CASSKGQGAFGYTF. Supplemented by reference TRBV5-8 and TRBJ1-2, the full variable domain reads EAGVTQSPTHLIKTRGQQATLRCSPISGHTSVYWYQQALGLGLQFLLWYDEGEERNRGNFPPRFSGRQFPNYSSELNVNALELEDSALYLCASSKGQGAFGYTFGSGTRLTVV.

The V and J genes are TRBV6-2 or TRBV6-3 and TRBJ2-2; D might be TRBD1 (6 bases). The V gene's germline CDR1 is MNHEY and CDR2 SVGEGT. This CDR3 region has 14 residues. Deletions cut 5 bases from V and 7 bases from J, with 14 bases between. This CDR3 is CASSDHRVVGELFF. In nucleotides, the CDR3 is TGTGCCAGCAGTGACCACAGGGTCGTCGGGGAGCTGTTTTTT.

This rearrangement joins TRBV6-5 to TRBJ1-4, with 7 positions matching TRBD1. The CDR3 sequence is 15 residues long. Germline loops: CDR1 MNHEY, CDR2 SVGAGI. J lost 6 bases, V lost 0 bases, and 4 bases had no gene match. In DNA, the CDR3 is TGTGCCAGCAGTTACTCGAACAGGGGAGATGAAAAACTGTTTTTT. Protein: CASSYSNRGDEKLFF.

The rearrangement uses TRBV19 and TRBJ2-7; the D gene is possibly TRBD2 (7 bases). Germline CDR1 and CDR2: LNHDA and SQIVND (reference sequence). Trimming left V 5 bases short and J 1 base short, with 24 bases between. The CDR3 loop spans 18 amino acids. CDR3 nucleotides: TGTGCCAGTAGTCCTAGGGGGGGGACTGGCGGGGCGTCCTACGAGCAGTACTTC. It translates to CASSPRGGTGGASYEQYF.

This sequence joins TRBV6-1 and TRBJ1-2; 8 nucleotides line up with TRBD1. The CDR3 consists of 15 residues. Looked up from germline, CDR1 is MNHNS and CDR2 is SASEGT. Losses at the gene ends were 2 bases for V and 6 bases for J; bases not matched to a gene: 8. Here the CDR3 reads CASSEPRGQGDGYTF. The CDR3 coding sequence is TGTGCCAGCAGTGAACCCCGAGGACAGGGAGATGGCTACACCTTC.

The chain recombines TRBV6-5 with TRBJ1-2, with 11 nucleotides matching TRBD1. The CDR3 is 15 amino acids. Germline lookup yields CDR1 MNHEY and CDR2 SVGAGI. Trimming cost V 6 bases and J 4 bases; bases outside gene matches: 7. CDR3 in amino acids: CASSPGTGGGYGYTF. CDR3 sequence (DNA): TGTGCCAGCAGCCCCGGGACAGGGGGTGGCTATGGCTACACCTTC.

The chain recombines TRBV7-9 with TRBJ1-5; tentatively, D is TRBD1 (6 bases). The V end lost 2 bases, the J end lost 4 bases, and 9 bases lay between the germline ends. This CDR3 has 14 residues. Germline CDR1 SEHNR, CDR2 FQNEAQ (reference sequence). CDR3 nucleotide sequence: TGTGCCAGCAGCTTACAGGGGCCAAATCAGCCCCAGCATTTT. Protein product: CASSLQGPNQPQHF.

This clone has just a few counts. The chain combines TRBV19 with TRBJ1-5; D not resolved. This CDR3 has 15 amino acids. Trimming took 7 bases from V and 11 from J, leaving 24 bases between them. Germline loops: CDR1 LNHDA, CDR2 SQIVND (reference sequence). The CDR3 sequence is CASISDHTNTGAQHF. CDR3 bases: TGTGCCAGTATCAGCGACCACACGAACACGGGTGCCCAGCATTTT.

V usage is TRBV19 and J usage is TRBJ2-5; TRBD2 matches 11 bases. The CDR3 length is 14 residues. The V segment lost 5 bases and the J segment 4 bases; nucleotides outside the gene matches: 3. The germline gives CDR1 LNHDA, CDR2 SQIVND (reference sequence). The CDR3 loop reads CASSLGLAGETQYF. In DNA form, the CDR3 reads TGTGCCAGTAGTCTCGGACTAGCGGGAGAGACCCAGTACTTC.

The chain is built from TRBV7-9 and TRBJ2-1; perhaps TRBD1 as D (5 bases). This CDR3 has 15 amino acids. Germline V gene lookup returns CDR1 SEHNR and CDR2 FQNEAQ (reference sequence). The V and J ends lost 1 base and 7 bases respectively, with 14 bases between them. The CDR3 is CASSLETGNGNEQFF. CDR3 coding DNA: TGTGCCAGCAGCTTAGAAACAGGTAACGGTAATGAGCAGTTCTTC.

The chain couples TRBV4-1 to TRBJ2-7, with D perhaps TRBD1 or TRBD2 (5 bases each). V was pared by 1 base and J by 0 bases, with 10 bases between. The CDR3 totals 15 residues. Germline CDR1 is MGHRA and CDR2 is YSYEKL. The CDR3 here is CASSQVAGSSYEQYF. The CDR3 coding sequence is TGCGCCAGCAGCCAAGTTGCAGGGAGCTCCTACGAGCAGTACTTC.

The J gene is TRBJ1-3, the V gene TRBV30; TRBD1 is a possible D gene (6 bases). Germline CDR1 reads GTSNPN; CDR2 reads SVGIG (reference sequence). This CDR3 has 14 amino acids. The V end was cut by 4 bases, the J end by 2 bases, with 12 bases between. The CDR3 loop reads CAWKQGVTGNTIYF. CDR3 in DNA: TGTGCCTGGAAACAGGGAGTAACTGGAAACACCATATATTTT.

This chain connects TRBV27 to TRBJ1-4; TRBD1 might be the D (5 bases). This CDR3 comprises 15 residues. V shed 4 bases and J shed 14 bases, with 23 bases lying between them. Looked up from germline, CDR1 is MNHEY and CDR2 is SMNVEV (reference sequence). The CDR3 DNA is TGTGCCAGCAGTTGGGGATATACTACAGGATTGCCTCTGTTTTTT. Amino acid sequence: CASSWGYTTGLPLFF.

The rearrangement links TRBV9 to TRBJ1-4; TRBD1 might be the D (5 bases). The CDR3 is 16 residues long. Germline V gene data show CDR1 as SGDLS and CDR2 as YYNGEE. Trimming took off 2 bases at V and 3 bases at J, with 14 bases between the two ends. This chain's CDR3 is CASSVGPSTANEKLFF. The CDR3, as DNA: TGTGCCAGCAGCGTGGGACCCTCGACGGCTAATGAAAAACTGTTTTTT.

This clone came up once. V usage is TRBV27 and J usage is TRBJ2-5, with D possibly being TRBD2 (5 bases). Trimming pared 0 bases from V and 1 base from J, leaving 9 bases between. CDR1 is MNHEY, CDR2 SMNVEV, per germline (reference sequence). CDR3 size: 15 residues. CDR3 sequence (DNA): TGTGCCAGCAGTTTATCTCCGGGATTCCAAGAGACCCAGTACTTC. This codes for CASSLSPGFQETQYF.

The CDR3 DNA reads as TGCGCCAGCAGCCATGGAGGTACCCCCACAGATACGCAGTATTTT. As protein: CASSHGGTPTDTQYF. The chain combines TRBV4-3 with TRBJ2-3; tentative D call: TRBD2 (5 bases). V shed 3 bases and J shed 2 bases, with 12 bases lying between them. Per germline, CDR1 LGHNA and CDR2 YSLEER. The CDR3 consists of 15 residues.